This T cell receptor (beta chain) was obtained from a study of post-analysis software for immune sequencing data. The CDR3 has 15 residues. Trimming at V came to 1 base and at J to 7 bases, leaving 5 bases not matched to a gene. The germline CDR1 and CDR2 sequences are SGHRS and YFSETQ. Study-wide results and limits: Four to six TRBV segments (TRBV5-6, TRBV5-1 and TRBV20-1 among them) occurred more frequently in patients than in controls.

This clonotype has just a few counts. The antigen is not known. TCR beta libraries were prepared from cDNA with unique molecular identifiers. MiXCR, applied by TCRdb to the PCR reads, yields one record per CDR3 protein. Counted here are roughly 620,000 distinct CDR3 sequences, 44% occurring once; the ten biggest clones make up more than 1.5%. This rearrangement joins TRBV5-1 to TRBJ2-1; 10 nucleotides align to TRBD1. This receptor was identified in a girl between 5 and 17 years old with multiple sclerosis. Material: blood. The CDR3: CASSLQGTGVNEQFF. In DNA form, the CDR3 reads TGCGCCAGCAGCTTGCAAGGGACAGGGGTGAATGAGCAGTTCTTC.